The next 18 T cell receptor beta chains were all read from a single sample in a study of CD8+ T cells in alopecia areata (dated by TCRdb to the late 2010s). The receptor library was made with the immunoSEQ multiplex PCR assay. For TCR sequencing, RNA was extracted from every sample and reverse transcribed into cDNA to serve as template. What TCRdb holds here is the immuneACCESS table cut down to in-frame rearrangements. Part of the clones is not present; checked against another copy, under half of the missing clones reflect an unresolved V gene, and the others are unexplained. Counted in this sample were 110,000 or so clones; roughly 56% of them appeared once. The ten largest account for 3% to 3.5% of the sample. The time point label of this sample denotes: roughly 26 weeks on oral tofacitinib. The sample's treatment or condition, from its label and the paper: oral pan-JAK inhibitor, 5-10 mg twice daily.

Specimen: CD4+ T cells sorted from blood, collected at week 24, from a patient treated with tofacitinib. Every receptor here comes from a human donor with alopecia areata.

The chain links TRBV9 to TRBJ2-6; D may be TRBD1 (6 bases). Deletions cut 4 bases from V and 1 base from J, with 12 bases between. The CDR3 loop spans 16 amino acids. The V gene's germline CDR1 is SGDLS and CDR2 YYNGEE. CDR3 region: CASSPRGSSGANVLTF. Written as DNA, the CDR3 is TGTGCCAGCAGCCCAAGGGGGTCGTCTGGGGCCAACGTCCTGACTTTC.

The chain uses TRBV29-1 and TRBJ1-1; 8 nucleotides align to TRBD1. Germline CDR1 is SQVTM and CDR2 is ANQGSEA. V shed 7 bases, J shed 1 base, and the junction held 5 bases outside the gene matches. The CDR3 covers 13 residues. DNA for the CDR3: TGCAGCGCGTCCGGGACAGGGAACACTGAAGCTTTCTTT. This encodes CSASGTGNTEAFF. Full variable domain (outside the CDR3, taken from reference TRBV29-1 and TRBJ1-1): SAVISQKPSRDICQRGTSLTIQCQVDSQVTMMFWYRQQPGQSLTLIATANQGSEATYESGFVIDKFPISRPNLTFSTLTVSNMSPEDSSIYLCSASGTGNTEAFFGQGTRLTVV.

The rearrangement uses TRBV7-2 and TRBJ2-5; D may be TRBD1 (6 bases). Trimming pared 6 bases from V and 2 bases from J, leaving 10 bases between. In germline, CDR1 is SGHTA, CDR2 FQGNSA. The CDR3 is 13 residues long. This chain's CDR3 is CASRGAVQETQYF. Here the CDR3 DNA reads TGTGCCAGCAGGGGGGCGGTACAAGAGACCCAGTACTTC.

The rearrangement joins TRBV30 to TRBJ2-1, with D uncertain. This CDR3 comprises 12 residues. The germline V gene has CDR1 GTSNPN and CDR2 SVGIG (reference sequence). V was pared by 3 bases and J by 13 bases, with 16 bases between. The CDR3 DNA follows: TGTGCCTGGAGCAAAGGTGAGGCGTTACAGTTCTTC. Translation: CAWSKGEALQFF.

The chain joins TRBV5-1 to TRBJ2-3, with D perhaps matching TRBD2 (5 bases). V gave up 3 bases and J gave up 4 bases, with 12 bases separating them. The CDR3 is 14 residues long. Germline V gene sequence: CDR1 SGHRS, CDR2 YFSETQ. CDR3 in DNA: TGCGCCAGCAGCTCCACGCCCGGGGCAGATACGCAGTATTTT. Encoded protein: CASSSTPGADTQYF.

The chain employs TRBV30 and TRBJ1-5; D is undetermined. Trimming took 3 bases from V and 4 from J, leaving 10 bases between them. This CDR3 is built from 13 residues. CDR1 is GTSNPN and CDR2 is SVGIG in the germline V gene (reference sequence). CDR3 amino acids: CAWSGNENQPQHF. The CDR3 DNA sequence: TGTGCCTGGAGCGGGAACGAGAATCAGCCCCAGCATTTT.

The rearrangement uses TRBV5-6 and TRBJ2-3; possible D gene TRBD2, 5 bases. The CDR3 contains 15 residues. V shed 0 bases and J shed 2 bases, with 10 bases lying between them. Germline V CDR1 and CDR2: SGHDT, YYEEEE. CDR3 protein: CASSLAGLHTDTQYF. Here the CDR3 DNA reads TGTGCCAGCAGCTTGGCCGGACTCCACACAGATACGCAGTATTTT.

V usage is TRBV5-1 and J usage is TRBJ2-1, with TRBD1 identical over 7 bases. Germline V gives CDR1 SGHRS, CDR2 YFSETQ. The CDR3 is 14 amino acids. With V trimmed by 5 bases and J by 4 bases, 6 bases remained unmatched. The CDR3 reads CASSPGTDYNEQFF. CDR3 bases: TGCGCCAGCAGTCCCGGGACAGATTACAATGAGCAGTTCTTC.

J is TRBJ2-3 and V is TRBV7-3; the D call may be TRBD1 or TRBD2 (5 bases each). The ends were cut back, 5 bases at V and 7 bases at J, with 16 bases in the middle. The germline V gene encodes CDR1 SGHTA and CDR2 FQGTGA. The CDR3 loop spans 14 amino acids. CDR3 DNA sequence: TGTGCCAGCAGCGCCCGGGACCCCCGGAATACGCAGTATTTT. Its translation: CASSARDPRNTQYF.

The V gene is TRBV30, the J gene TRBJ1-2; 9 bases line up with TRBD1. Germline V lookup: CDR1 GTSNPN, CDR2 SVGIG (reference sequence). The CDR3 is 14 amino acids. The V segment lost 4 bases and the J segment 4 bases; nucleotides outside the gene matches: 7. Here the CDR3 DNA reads TGTGCCTGGACCATCCCGACAGGGGGCTATGGCTACACCTTC. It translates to CAWTIPTGGYGYTF. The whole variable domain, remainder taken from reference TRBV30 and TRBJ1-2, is SQTIHQWPATLVQPVGSPLSLECTVEGTSNPNLYWYRQAAGRGLQLLFYSVGIGQISSEVPQNLSASRPQDRQFILSSKKLLLSDSGFYLCAWTIPTGGYGYTFGSGTRLTVV.

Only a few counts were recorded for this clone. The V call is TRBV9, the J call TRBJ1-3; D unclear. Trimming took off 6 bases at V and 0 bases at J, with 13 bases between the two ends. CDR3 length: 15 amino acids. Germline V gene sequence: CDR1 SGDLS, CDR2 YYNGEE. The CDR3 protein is CASNPGGSSGNTIYF. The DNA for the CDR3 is TGTGCCAGCAACCCGGGCGGTAGCTCTGGAAACACCATATATTTT.

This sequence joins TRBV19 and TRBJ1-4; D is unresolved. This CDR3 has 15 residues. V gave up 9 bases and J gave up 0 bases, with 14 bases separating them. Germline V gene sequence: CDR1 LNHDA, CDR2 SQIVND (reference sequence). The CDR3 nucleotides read TGTGCCAGCAGACTCCCGGGATCAACTAATGAAAAACTGTTTTTT. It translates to CASRLPGSTNEKLFF. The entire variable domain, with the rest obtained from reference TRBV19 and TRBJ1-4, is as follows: DGGITQSPKYLFRKEGQNVTLSCEQNLNHDAMYWYRQDPGQGLRLIYYSQIVNDFQKGDIAEGYSVSREKKESFPLTVTSAQKNPTAFYLCASRLPGSTNEKLFFGSGTQLSVL.

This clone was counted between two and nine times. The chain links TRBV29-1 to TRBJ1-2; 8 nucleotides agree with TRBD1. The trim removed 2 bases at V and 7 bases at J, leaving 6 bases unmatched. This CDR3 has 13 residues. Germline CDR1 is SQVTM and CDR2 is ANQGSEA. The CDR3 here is CSVESGGGLGYTF. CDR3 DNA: TGCAGCGTTGAATCAGGGGGCGGGCTTGGCTACACCTTC.

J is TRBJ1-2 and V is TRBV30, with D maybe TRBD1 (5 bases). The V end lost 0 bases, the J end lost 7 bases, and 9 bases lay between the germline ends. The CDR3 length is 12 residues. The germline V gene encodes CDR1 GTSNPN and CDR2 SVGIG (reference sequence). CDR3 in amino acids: CAWSVQAGGYTF. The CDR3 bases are TGTGCCTGGAGTGTACAGGCGGGTGGCTACACCTTC.

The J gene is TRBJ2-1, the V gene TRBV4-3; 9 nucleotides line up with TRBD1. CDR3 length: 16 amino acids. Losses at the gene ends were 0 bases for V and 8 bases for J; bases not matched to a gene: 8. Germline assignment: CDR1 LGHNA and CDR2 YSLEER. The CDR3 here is CASSQESTGGMDEQFF. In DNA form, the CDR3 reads TGCGCCAGCAGCCAAGAGTCCACAGGGGGCATGGATGAGCAGTTCTTC.

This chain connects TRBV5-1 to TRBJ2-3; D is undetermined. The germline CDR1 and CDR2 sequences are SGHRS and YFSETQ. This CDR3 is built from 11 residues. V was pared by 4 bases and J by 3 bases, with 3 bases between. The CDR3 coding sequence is TGCGCCAGCAGCCAAACAGATACGCAGTATTTT. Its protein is CASSQTDTQYF.

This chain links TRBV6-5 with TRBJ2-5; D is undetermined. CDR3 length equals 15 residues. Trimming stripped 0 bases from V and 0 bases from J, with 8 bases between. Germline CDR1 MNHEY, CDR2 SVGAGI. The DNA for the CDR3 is TGTGCCAGCAGTTACTCGAGCAGAAACCAAGAGACCCAGTACTTC. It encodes CASSYSSRNQETQYF.

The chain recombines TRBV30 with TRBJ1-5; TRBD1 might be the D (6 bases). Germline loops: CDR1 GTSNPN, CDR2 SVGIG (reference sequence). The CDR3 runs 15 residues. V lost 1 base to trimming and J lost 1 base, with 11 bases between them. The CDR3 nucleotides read TGTGCCTGGAGTGGGGGGCAATTCAGCAATCAGCCCCAGCATTTT. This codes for CAWSGGQFSNQPQHF.